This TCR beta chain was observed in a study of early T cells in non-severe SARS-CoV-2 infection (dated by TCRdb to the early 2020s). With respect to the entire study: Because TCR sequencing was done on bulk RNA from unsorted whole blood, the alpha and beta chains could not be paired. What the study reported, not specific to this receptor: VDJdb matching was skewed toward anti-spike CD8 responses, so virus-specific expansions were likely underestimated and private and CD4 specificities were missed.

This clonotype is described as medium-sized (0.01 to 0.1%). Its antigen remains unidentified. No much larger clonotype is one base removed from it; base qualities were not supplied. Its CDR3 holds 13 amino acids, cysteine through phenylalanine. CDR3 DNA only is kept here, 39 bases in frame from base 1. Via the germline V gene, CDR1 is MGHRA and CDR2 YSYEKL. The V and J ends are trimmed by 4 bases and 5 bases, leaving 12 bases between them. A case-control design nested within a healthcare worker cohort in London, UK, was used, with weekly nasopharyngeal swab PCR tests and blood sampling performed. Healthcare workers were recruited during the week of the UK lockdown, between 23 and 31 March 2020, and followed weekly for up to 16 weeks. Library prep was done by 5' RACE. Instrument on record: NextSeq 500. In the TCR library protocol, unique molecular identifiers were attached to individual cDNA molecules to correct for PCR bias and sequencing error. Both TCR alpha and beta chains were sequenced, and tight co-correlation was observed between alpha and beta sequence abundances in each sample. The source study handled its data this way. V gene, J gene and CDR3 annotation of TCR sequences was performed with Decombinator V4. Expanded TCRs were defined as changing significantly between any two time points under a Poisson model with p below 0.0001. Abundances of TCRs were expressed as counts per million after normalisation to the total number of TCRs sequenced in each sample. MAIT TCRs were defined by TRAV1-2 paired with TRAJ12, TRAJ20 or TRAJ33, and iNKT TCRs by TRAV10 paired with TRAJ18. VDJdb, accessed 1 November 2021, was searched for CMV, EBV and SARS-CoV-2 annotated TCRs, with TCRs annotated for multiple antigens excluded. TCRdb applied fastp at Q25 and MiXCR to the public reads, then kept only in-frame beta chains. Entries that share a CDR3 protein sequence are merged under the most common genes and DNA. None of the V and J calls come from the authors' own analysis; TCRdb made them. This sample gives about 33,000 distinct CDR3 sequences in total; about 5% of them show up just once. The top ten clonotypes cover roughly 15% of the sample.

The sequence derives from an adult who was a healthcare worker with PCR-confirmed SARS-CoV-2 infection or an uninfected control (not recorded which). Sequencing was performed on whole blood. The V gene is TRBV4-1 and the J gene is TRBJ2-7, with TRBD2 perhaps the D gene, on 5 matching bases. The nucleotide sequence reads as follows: TGCGCCAGCAGCCGGGTTGAGGGAGACGAGCAGTACTTC. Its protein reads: CASSRVEGDEQYF.